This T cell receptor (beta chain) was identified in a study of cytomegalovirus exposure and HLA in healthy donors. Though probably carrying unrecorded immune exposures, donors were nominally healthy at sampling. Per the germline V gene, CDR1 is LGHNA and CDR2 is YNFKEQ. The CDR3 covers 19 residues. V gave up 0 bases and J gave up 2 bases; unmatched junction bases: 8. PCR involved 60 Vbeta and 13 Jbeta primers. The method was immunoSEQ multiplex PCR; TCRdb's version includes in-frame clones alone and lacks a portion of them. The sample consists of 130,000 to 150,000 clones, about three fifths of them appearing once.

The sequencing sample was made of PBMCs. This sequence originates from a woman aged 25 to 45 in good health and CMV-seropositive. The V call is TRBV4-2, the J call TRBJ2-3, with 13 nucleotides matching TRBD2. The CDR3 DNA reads TGTGCCAGCAGCCAAGATGCCGGGACTAGCGGGAAATACACAGATACGCAGTATTTT. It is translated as CASSQDAGTSGKYTDTQYF.